A single sample gave rise to the 9 T cell receptor beta chains below, sequenced in a study of blood T cells in healthy people across ages (dated by TCRdb to between 2015 and 2016). The library was prepared using 5' RACE. For sequencing, an Illumina HiSeq 2500 was employed. The second PCR ran for roughly 7 to 12 cycles and used a J-beta primer mix along with a sample-barcoded 5' primer. Using fastp at Q25 and MiXCR, TCRdb reprocessed the public reads and kept productive beta chains. Rows matching on CDR3 protein sequence are summarized as one entry with the most common DNA and genes. A total of around 820,000 distinct CDR3 sequences appear in this sample, approximately 25% of them only once. Under 4.5% of the sample rests with the top ten. The same data also went into a second study, on T cells of mothers and their children.

Source material: blood. Receptor source: a boy younger than 18 in good health.

This clonotype was recorded many times. The chain recombines TRBV4-3 with TRBJ1-4; weak D call: TRBD1 (5 bases). CDR1 LGHNA and CDR2 YSLEER come from the germline V gene. This CDR3 is 17 amino acids long. Trimming removed 0 bases at V and 4 bases at J, with 15 bases between. CDR3: CASSQEGPDSVNEKLFF. CDR3 coding DNA: TGCGCCAGCAGCCAAGAAGGTCCTGACAGCGTTAATGAAAAACTGTTTTTT.

The J gene is TRBJ1-1, the V gene TRBV27; D ambiguous. The V end was cut by 3 bases, the J end by 0 bases, with 8 bases between. Germline CDR1 and CDR2: MNHEY and SMNVEV (reference sequence). CDR3 size: 14 residues. The CDR3 coding sequence is TGTGCCAGCAGTTTCGCAGGCATGAACACTGAAGCTTTCTTT. Translating it yields CASSFAGMNTEAFF.

As to this clonotype: One end of the junction fails to match germline, which may point to a read error. The chain recombines TRBV6-2 or TRBV6-3 with TRBJ2-7, with D perhaps matching TRBD1 or TRBD2 (5 bases each). Germline V gene lookup returns CDR1 MNHEY and CDR2 SVGEGT. The CDR3 is 15 amino acids. The CDR3 coding sequence is TGTGCCAGCACTTACCCTCGGGGCGGCTCCTACGAGCAGTACTTC. Protein: CASTYPRGGSYEQYF.

V usage is TRBV15 and J usage is TRBJ2-2, with no clear D. The CDR3 is made up of 14 amino acids. V lost 0 bases, J lost 2 bases, and 4 bases lay in between. Per the germline V gene, CDR1 is LNHNV and CDR2 is YYDKDF (reference sequence). The CDR3 spells CATSRDRNTGELFF. CDR3 coding DNA: TGTGCCACCAGCAGAGATCGTAACACCGGGGAGCTGTTTTTT.

This clonotype was observed a handful of times. The rearrangement joins TRBV27 to TRBJ2-7, with a possible D match to TRBD1 (6 bases). CDR1 and CDR2 from the germline V gene are MNHEY and SMNVEV (reference sequence). V was pared by 3 bases and J by 0 bases, with 12 bases between. The CDR3 covers 15 residues. The CDR3 coding sequence is TGTGCCAGCAGTTTTACAGGGTTGGGCTCCTACGAGCAGTACTTC. Translated, it gives CASSFTGLGSYEQYF.

This clonotype was seen at least ten times. V usage is TRBV6-4 and J usage is TRBJ2-2; D may match TRBD1 or TRBD2 (6 bases each). V was pared by 4 bases and J by 3 bases, with 9 bases between. The CDR3 is 14 amino acids. CDR1 is MRHNA, CDR2 SNTAGT, per germline. The CDR3 DNA sequence: TGTGCCAGCAGTGCAAGGGGGGACACCGGGGAGCTGTTTTTT. Protein: CASSARGDTGELFF.

This clonotype was counted only a few times. The CDR3 is CASTAQGSTDTQYF. CDR3 sequence (DNA): TGTGCCAGCACCGCACAGGGGAGCACAGATACGCAGTATTTT. The chain carries TRBV2 and TRBJ2-3; 7 nucleotides match TRBD1. V lost 7 bases to trimming and J lost 0 bases; unmatched junction nucleotides: 4. Germline values: CDR1 SNHLY, CDR2 FYNNEI. The CDR3 spans 14 residues.

The table lists this clonotype with a few counts. The chain is built from TRBV9 and TRBJ2-1; 10 bases align to TRBD2. This CDR3 has 16 residues. CDR1 is SGDLS and CDR2 is YYNGEE in the germline V gene. Trimming took 2 bases from V and 6 from J; bases not matched to a gene: 8. CDR3 in amino acids: CASSVTEAGGRNEQFF. The DNA for the CDR3 is TGTGCCAGCAGCGTTACCGAAGCGGGGGGGCGCAATGAGCAGTTCTTC. The complete variable domain, with remaining parts taken from reference TRBV9 and TRBJ2-1, reads DSGVTQTPKHLITATGQRVTLRCSPRSGDLSVYWYQQSLDQGLQFLIQYYNGEERAKGNILERFSAQQFPDLHSELNLSSLELGDSALYFCASSVTEAGGRNEQFFGPGTRLTVL.

This clonotype was detected a few times. V and J are TRBV9 and TRBJ2-5, with TRBD2 matching over 8 bases. This CDR3 spans 15 amino acids. Germline lookup yields CDR1 SGDLS and CDR2 YYNGEE. Trimming at V came to 0 bases and at J to 1 base, leaving 2 bases not matched to a gene. Here the CDR3 DNA reads TGTGCCAGCAGCGTAGCGGGGGGGACCCAAGAGACCCAGTACTTC. Translating it yields CASSVAGGTQETQYF.